This T cell receptor (beta chain) was captured by sequencing in a study of cytomegalovirus exposure and HLA in healthy donors. Notes on the study in general: Most CMV-associated TCR beta chains appeared HLA-restricted in a later analysis. Later work associated 16,951 TCR beta sequences with HLA alleles at 0.05 false discovery rate. A classifier reportedly called cytomegalovirus status with high sensitivity and specificity.

Primers for the PCR totalled 60 Vbeta and 13 Jbeta. As processed by the authors: Unique TCR beta chains numbered approximately 76 million in a later analysis, with approximately 10 million shared. Here immunoSEQ multiplex PCR was the method, and the copy in TCRdb shows in-frame clones only, minus some. V and J calls and clone size follow that table, whereas D and trimming were derived from the DNA. The table has a few hundred thousand clones, 85% to 95% seen once. With respect to this clone: Its antigen remains unidentified.

Material for sequencing was PBMCs. This sequence originates from a girl under 10 years old in good health and CMV-seronegative.

The CDR3, as DNA: TGTGCCAGCAGCCCGGGACAGATGAACACTGAAGCTTTCTTT. Encoded protein: CASSPGQMNTEAFF. V is TRBV6-5 and J is TRBJ1-1, with TRBD1 identical over 7 bases. J lost 0 bases, V lost 6 bases, and 4 bases had no gene match. The germline gives CDR1 MNHEY, CDR2 SVGAGI. The CDR3 sequence is 14 residues long.